This TCR beta chain is drawn from a study of graft-versus-host responses after intestinal transplantation. The CDR3 runs 13 residues. V was pared by 0 bases and J by 5 bases, with 8 bases between. Germline V gene sequence: CDR1 SGHRS, CDR2 YFSETQ. Concerning this clone itself: Its target is not known.

Assay used: immunoSEQ multiplex PCR; TCRdb lists only in-frame clones, some missing. The table includes 75,000 to 100,000 clones, 75% to 90% detected once. The V call is TRBV5-1, the J call TRBJ1-1, with D hard to call. This sample comprised unstimulated CD8+ T cells sorted from spleen or lymph node cells, obtained before intestinal transplant. The clonotype was recovered from a human donor who received an intestinal transplant. CDR3 sequence: CASSLEGGTEAFF. The CDR3 DNA sequence: TGCGCCAGCAGCTTGGAAGGAGGAACTGAAGCTTTCTTT.